This record covers a single T cell receptor (beta chain). No antigen is known for it. The sample originates from a study of shared clonotypes between healthy human individuals. Naive CD8 cells were CD45RO-negative, positively selected for CCR7, excluding terminally differentiated effector memory CD45RA+ cells. All the donors were Caucasian adults who lived in Nashville, Tennessee. Points from the study as a whole: Rarefaction showed sorted-subset sequencing was incomplete despite large depth.

Several immunoSEQ plates held equal portions of the genomic DNA taken from each subset. Replicate PCRs run on sorted subsets employed around 200 ng DNA, around 31,000 T cell genomes. Data came from immunoSEQ multiplex PCR; TCRdb stores just in-frame clones and leaves some out. The sample consists of about 2,100,000 clones, about 93% of them appearing once. This CDR3 contains 18 residues. Germline V gives CDR1 SGHVS, CDR2 FNYEAQ. Trimming at V came to 1 base and at J to 3 bases, leaving 8 bases not matched to a gene. This chain joins TRBV7-6 and TRBJ2-1; 11 positions match TRBD2. This TCR derives from a man aged 18 to 29 in good health. Some clones in this sample may be carry-over from other donors' samples. Sequencing was carried out using naive CD8+ T cells from PBMCs. The CDR3, as DNA: TGTGCCAGCAGCTTAGAAACTAGCGGGAGTCCCTACTACAATGAGCAGTTCTTC. This gives the protein CASSLETSGSPYYNEQFF.